Each of the 23 T cell receptor beta chains below was sequenced from the same sample in a study of blood T cell repertoires in COVID-19. Data came from immunoSEQ multiplex PCR; TCRdb stores just in-frame clones and leaves some out. The data show more than 300,000 clones, over 80% seen once. The sample taken for sequencing was peripheral blood. The receptors here all came from a woman in her 50s with COVID-19, enrolled during active disease.

V usage is TRBV12-3 or TRBV12-4 and J usage is TRBJ2-1; D perhaps matches TRBD1 (6 bases). V was clipped by 8 bases and J by 4 bases, with 12 bases between them. CDR3 length equals 13 residues. Written as DNA, the CDR3 is TGTGCCAGCTCAAGGGGGTCATACAATGAGCAGTTCTTC. Residues: CASSRGSYNEQFF.

V usage is TRBV6-5 and J usage is TRBJ1-1, with D perhaps TRBD1 (5 bases). V lost 6 bases and J 5 bases, leaving 13 bases between the germline ends. This CDR3 has 13 amino acids. Looked up from germline, CDR1 is MNHEY and CDR2 is SVGAGI. CDR3 in amino acids: CASSRGFRTEAFF. The CDR3 DNA is TGTGCCAGCAGCCGGGGGTTTAGGACTGAAGCTTTCTTT.

This clone was seen a handful of times. The chain carries TRBV5-6 and TRBJ2-2; perhaps TRBD2 as D (6 bases). The length of the CDR3 is 13 residues. Germline CDR1 is SGHDT and CDR2 is YYEEEE. The V end was cut by 3 bases, the J end by 5 bases, with 8 bases between. The CDR3 DNA follows: TGTGCCAGCAGCTGGAGCGGGACCGGGGAGCTGTTTTTT. It specifies CASSWSGTGELFF.

The chain carries TRBV14 and TRBJ2-7; 10 nucleotides align to TRBD1. Germline CDR1 reads SGHDN; CDR2 reads FVKESK. Trimming took 1 base from V and 4 from J; bases not matched to a gene: 4. The CDR3 sequence is 15 residues long. CDR3 residues: CASSQGGTGAYEQYF. CDR3 nucleotide sequence: TGTGCCAGCAGCCAAGGTGGGACAGGGGCGTACGAGCAGTACTTC. Full variable domain (rest looked up from reference TRBV14 and TRBJ2-7): EAGVTQFPSHSVIEKGQTVTLRCDPISGHDNLYWYRRVMGKEIKFLLHFVKESKQDESGMPNNRFLAERTGGTYSTLKVQPAELEDSGVYFCASSQGGTGAYEQYFGPGTRLTVT.

V is TRBV7-3 and J is TRBJ2-1; 15 positions agree with TRBD2. This CDR3 region has 18 residues. Germline values: CDR1 SGHTA, CDR2 FQGTGA. Trimming cost V 4 bases and J 8 bases; bases outside gene matches: 12. The CDR3 sequence is CASSSQGTSGRYGDEQFF. Here the CDR3 DNA reads TGTGCCAGCAGCTCCCAAGGGACTAGCGGGAGGTATGGCGATGAGCAGTTCTTC.

The V and J genes are TRBV5-6 and TRBJ2-7; the D gene is possibly TRBD2 (6 bases). The CDR3 is 18 amino acids. Germline assignment: CDR1 SGHDT and CDR2 YYEEEE. Trimming removed 0 bases at V and 2 bases at J, with 21 bases between. The CDR3 is CASSLGAGTPLLPYEQYF. The CDR3 region has the DNA TGTGCCAGCAGCTTGGGGGCGGGGACCCCTCTTTTGCCCTACGAGCAGTACTTC.

The chain is built from TRBV6-5 and TRBJ1-6, with a weak D call TRBD1 (6 bases). V was pared by 5 bases and J by 5 bases, with 13 bases between. The germline CDR1 and CDR2 sequences are MNHEY and SVGAGI. The CDR3 runs to 15 residues. DNA of the CDR3: TGTGCCAGCAGTCCCGGGACACCCAATAATTCACCCCTCCACTTT. This sequence encodes CASSPGTPNNSPLHF.

This chain connects TRBV11-3 to TRBJ2-7; the D gene is possibly TRBD1 (5 bases). Per the germline V gene, CDR1 is SGHNT and CDR2 is YENEEA. V lost 1 base and J 0 bases, leaving 10 bases between the germline ends. The CDR3 covers 15 residues. The CDR3 protein is CASSLGRQFSYEQYF. CDR3 nucleotide sequence: TGTGCCAGCAGCTTAGGCCGACAGTTCTCCTACGAGCAGTACTTC.

This sequence joins TRBV27 and TRBJ1-5, with TRBD1 identical over 7 bases. This CDR3 contains 17 residues. V was clipped by 5 bases and J by 3 bases; unmatched bases: 13. Looked up from germline, CDR1 is MNHEY and CDR2 is SMNVEV (reference sequence). The CDR3 region is CASSVTLRDSYNQPQHF. CDR3 DNA sequence: TGTGCCAGCAGTGTCACCCTCCGGGACAGCTACAATCAGCCCCAGCATTTT.

The rearrangement uses TRBV4-3 and TRBJ1-6; possibly TRBD1 for D (5 bases). The V end lost 3 bases, the J end lost 3 bases, and 12 bases lay between the germline ends. Germline-derived CDR1 and CDR2 are LGHNA and YSLEER. The CDR3 contains 16 residues. The CDR3 reads CASSQSVGVYNSPLHF. The CDR3 DNA follows: TGCGCCAGCAGCCAGAGTGTAGGGGTCTATAATTCACCCCTCCACTTT.

V gene TRBV7-3 combines with J gene TRBJ2-3; 9 nucleotides agree with TRBD2. The CDR3 is 16 amino acids. V shed 5 bases and J 2 bases; nucleotides not matched to a gene: 8. Per the germline V gene, CDR1 is SGHTA and CDR2 is FQGTGA. DNA of the CDR3: TGTGCCAGCAGCCCCTTTAGCGGGAGTGTCACAGATACGCAGTATTTT. It codes for CASSPFSGSVTDTQYF.

The CDR3 DNA reads TGTGCCAGCAGCGCTACAGGTAACACCGGGGAGCTGTTTTTT. Amino acids: CASSATGNTGELFF. J is TRBJ2-2 and V is TRBV9, with D tentatively TRBD1 (5 bases). V lost 3 bases and J lost 2, with 8 bases in between. CDR1 SGDLS and CDR2 YYNGEE come from the germline V gene. The CDR3 covers 14 residues.

The V call is TRBV7-8, the J call TRBJ2-7, with 7 positions matching TRBD2. This CDR3 contains 13 residues. The V gene's germline CDR1 is SGHVS and CDR2 FQNEAQ. V shed 0 bases and J 7 bases; nucleotides not matched to a gene: 3. This CDR3 is CASSLARGGEQYF. In DNA, the CDR3 is TGTGCCAGCAGCTTAGCGAGGGGAGGGGAGCAGTACTTC.

The chain employs TRBV19 and TRBJ2-1; 13 bases are shared with TRBD2. The V segment lost 6 bases and the J segment 6 bases; nucleotides outside the gene matches: 2. CDR3 length: 14 residues. Germline lookup yields CDR1 LNHDA and CDR2 SQIVND (reference sequence). For the CDR3, the DNA is TGTGCCAGTAGGGGACTAGCGGGGTTCAATGAGCAGTTCTTC. It codes for CASRGLAGFNEQFF.

The chain couples TRBV29-1 to TRBJ2-1, with 9 bases identical to TRBD1. Germline lookup yields CDR1 SQVTM and CDR2 ANQGSEA. The CDR3 is 14 amino acids. The ends lost 3 bases at V and 3 bases at J; junction bases unmatched: 3. CDR3 DNA: TGCAGCGTTGAGACAGGGGGGGTCTACAATGAGCAGTTCTTC. Its translation: CSVETGGVYNEQFF.

This chain uses TRBV24-1 with TRBJ1-1, with D perhaps matching TRBD1 (5 bases). V was pared by 5 bases and J by 8 bases, with 17 bases between. The CDR3 loop spans 14 amino acids. Germline assignment: CDR1 KGHDR and CDR2 SFDVKD. CDR3 DNA sequence: TGTGCCACCAGTGCAACAATGGGGGGAGAGGAAGCTTTCTTT. Its translation is CATSATMGGEEAFF.

The genes are TRBV7-2 and TRBJ2-1; 8 bases are a match to TRBD2. Unmatched junction bases numbered 10, after V lost 8 bases and J lost 4 bases. The CDR3 has 15 residues. Germline CDR1 is SGHTA and CDR2 is FQGNSA. CDR3 DNA: TGTGCCAGCGGGAACCGACTAGCGAGTTACAATGAGCAGTTCTTC. Translating gives CASGNRLASYNEQFF.

The chain carries TRBV30 and TRBJ2-7, with a weak D call TRBD1 (5 bases). This CDR3 has 11 amino acids. V shed 1 base and J shed 6 bases, with 7 bases lying between them. CDR1 is GTSNPN and CDR2 is SVGIG in the germline V gene (reference sequence). CDR3 sequence reads: CAWSERGEQYF. The CDR3 bases are TGTGCCTGGAGTGAAAGGGGCGAGCAGTACTTC.

The rearrangement joins TRBV6-5 to TRBJ1-2; 7 bases line up with TRBD1. The CDR3 runs 15 residues. Germline V lookup: CDR1 MNHEY, CDR2 SVGAGI. With 2 bases clipped from V and 4 bases from J, the junction kept 7 bases outside the gene matches. CDR3 DNA: TGTGCCAGCAGTTACCTCACAGGGGAATCCTATGGCTACACCTTC. Residues: CASSYLTGESYGYTF.

The gene calls are TRBV19 and TRBJ1-2; 7 bases line up with TRBD1. With 0 bases clipped from V and 4 bases from J, the junction kept 11 bases outside the gene matches. The CDR3 is 17 amino acids. Germline V gives CDR1 LNHDA, CDR2 SQIVND (reference sequence). The CDR3 loop reads CASSIDRDSALGYGYTF. In DNA form, the CDR3 reads TGTGCCAGTAGTATAGATAGGGACAGTGCTCTTGGCTATGGCTACACCTTC.

The rearrangement joins TRBV7-3 to TRBJ2-1; 7 nucleotides agree with TRBD1. V shed 5 bases, J shed 3 bases, and the junction held 4 bases outside the gene matches. CDR3 length: 14 residues. Germline CDR1 is SGHTA and CDR2 is FQGTGA. CDR3 amino acids: CASSPRTGYNEQFF. CDR3 nucleotide sequence: TGTGCCAGCAGCCCCCGGACAGGCTACAATGAGCAGTTCTTC. The full variable domain, in which reference TRBV7-3 and TRBJ2-1 provide the parts outside the CDR3, is GAGVSQTPSNKVTEKGKYVELRCDPISGHTALYWYRQSLGQGPEFLIYFQGTGAADDSGLPNDRFFAVRPEGSVSTLKIQRTERGDSAVYLCASSPRTGYNEQFFGPGTRLTVL.

The V gene is TRBV4-1, the J gene TRBJ2-1; D is possibly TRBD2 (6 bases). Germline loops: CDR1 MGHRA, CDR2 YSYEKL. The CDR3 runs to 16 residues. Trimming pared 0 bases from V and 3 bases from J, leaving 12 bases between. The DNA of the CDR3 is TGCGCCAGCAGCCAAGAACTAGCTCTTATCTACAATGAGCAGTTCTTC. Its translation: CASSQELALIYNEQFF.

The chain uses TRBV11-3 and TRBJ2-3, with a weak D call TRBD2 (5 bases). CDR3 length equals 14 residues. The germline V and J ends were trimmed by 5 bases and 7 bases, with 16 bases remaining between them. Per germline, CDR1 SGHNT and CDR2 YENEEA. The CDR3 coding sequence is TGTGCCAGCAGCCCCCGGACCCGGGATTATACGCAGTATTTT. It encodes CASSPRTRDYTQYF.